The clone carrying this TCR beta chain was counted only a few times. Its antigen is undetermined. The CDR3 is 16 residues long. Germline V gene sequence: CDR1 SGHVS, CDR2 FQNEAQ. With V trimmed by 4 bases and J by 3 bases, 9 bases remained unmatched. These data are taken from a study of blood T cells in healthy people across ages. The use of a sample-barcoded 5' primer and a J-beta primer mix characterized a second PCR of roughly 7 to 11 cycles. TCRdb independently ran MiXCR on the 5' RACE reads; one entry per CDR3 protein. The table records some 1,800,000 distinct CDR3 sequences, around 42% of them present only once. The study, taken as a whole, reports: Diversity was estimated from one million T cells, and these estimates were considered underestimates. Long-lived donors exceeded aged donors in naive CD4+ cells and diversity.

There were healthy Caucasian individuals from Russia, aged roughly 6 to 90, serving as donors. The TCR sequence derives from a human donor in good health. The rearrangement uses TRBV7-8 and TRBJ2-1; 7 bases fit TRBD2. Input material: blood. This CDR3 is CASSSHRDYLYNEQFF. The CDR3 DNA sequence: TGTGCCAGCAGCTCCCACCGGGACTACCTCTACAATGAGCAGTTCTTC.